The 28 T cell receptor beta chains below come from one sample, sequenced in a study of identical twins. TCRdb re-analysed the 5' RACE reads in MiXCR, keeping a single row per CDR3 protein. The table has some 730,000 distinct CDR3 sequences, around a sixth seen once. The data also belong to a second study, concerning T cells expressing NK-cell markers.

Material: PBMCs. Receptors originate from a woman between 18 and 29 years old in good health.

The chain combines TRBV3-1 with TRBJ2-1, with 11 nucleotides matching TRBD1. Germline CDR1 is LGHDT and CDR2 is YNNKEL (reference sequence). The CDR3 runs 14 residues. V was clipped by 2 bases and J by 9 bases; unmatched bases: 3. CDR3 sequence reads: CASSQSGQGAEQFF. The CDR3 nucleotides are TGTGCCAGCAGCCAATCTGGACAGGGGGCTGAGCAGTTCTTC.

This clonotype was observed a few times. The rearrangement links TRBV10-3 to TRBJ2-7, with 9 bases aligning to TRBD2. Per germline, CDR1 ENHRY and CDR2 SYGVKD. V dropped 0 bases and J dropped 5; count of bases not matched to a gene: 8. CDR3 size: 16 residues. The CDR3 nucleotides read TGTGCCATCAGTGAGTCGTTAGCGGGAGTATCGGACGAGCAGTACTTC. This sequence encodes CAISESLAGVSDEQYF.

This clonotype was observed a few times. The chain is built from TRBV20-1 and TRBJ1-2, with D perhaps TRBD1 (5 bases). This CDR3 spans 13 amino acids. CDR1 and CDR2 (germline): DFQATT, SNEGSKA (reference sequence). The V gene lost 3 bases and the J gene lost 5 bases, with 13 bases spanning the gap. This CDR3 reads CSASNSGGYGYTF. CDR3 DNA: TGCAGTGCTAGCAACAGTGGGGGGTATGGCTACACCTTC.

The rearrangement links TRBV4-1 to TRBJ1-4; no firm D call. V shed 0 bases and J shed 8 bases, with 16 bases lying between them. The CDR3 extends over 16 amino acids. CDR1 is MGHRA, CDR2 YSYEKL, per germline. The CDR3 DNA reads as TGCGCCAGCAGCCAAGATGCCACAATCGAAGGCGAAAAACTGTTTTTT. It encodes CASSQDATIEGEKLFF.

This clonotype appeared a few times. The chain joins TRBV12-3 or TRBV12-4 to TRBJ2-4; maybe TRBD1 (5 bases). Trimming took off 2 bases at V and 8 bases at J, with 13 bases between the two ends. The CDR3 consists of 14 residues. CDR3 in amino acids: CASSLSQGGDIQYF. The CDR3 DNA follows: TGTGCCAGCAGTTTAAGTCAGGGTGGGGACATTCAGTACTTC.

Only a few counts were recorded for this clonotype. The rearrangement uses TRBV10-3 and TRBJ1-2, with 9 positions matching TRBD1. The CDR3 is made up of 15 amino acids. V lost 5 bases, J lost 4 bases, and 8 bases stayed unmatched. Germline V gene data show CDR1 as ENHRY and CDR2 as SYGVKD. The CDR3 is CAISPGQGPSYGYTF. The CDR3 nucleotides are TGTGCCATCAGTCCGGGACAGGGCCCTTCCTATGGCTACACCTTC.

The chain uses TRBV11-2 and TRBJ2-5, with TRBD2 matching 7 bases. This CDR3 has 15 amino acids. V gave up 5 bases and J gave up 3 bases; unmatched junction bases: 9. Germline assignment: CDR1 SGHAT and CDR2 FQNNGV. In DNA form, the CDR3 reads TGTGCCAGCAGCCAAATCCTAGCGGTTGAAGAGACCCAGTACTTC. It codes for CASSQILAVEETQYF.

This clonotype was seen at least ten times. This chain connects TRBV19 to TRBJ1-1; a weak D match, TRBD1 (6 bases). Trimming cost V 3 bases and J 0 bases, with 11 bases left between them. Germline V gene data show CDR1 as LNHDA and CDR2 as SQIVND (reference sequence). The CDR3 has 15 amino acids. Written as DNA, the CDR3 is TGTGCCAGTAGTATCAGGGGCCGAATGAACACTGAAGCTTTCTTT. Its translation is CASSIRGRMNTEAFF.

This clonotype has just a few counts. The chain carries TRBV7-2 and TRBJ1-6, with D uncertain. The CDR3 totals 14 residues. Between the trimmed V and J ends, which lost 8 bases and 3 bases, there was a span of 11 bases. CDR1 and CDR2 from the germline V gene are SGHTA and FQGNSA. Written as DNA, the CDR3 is TGTGCCAGCGGGGAACAGTTCTATAATTCACCCCTCCACTTT. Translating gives CASGEQFYNSPLHF.

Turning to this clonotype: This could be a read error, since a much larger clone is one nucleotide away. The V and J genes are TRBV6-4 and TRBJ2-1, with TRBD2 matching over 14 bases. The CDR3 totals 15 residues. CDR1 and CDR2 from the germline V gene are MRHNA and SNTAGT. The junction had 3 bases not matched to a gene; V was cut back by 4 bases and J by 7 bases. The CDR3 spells CASSAGTSGRNEQFF. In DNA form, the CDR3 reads TGTGCCAGCAGTGCCGGGACTAGCGGGAGAAATGAGCAGTTCTTC.

In DNA, the CDR3 is TGTGCCAGCAGACGAAGGACCACGAGCTCCTACAATGAGCAGTTCTTC. Its protein is CASRRRTTSSYNEQFF. The J gene is TRBJ2-1, the V gene TRBV6-1; D call uncertain. The CDR3 consists of 16 residues. Germline CDR1 reads MNHNS; CDR2 reads SASEGT. The V end lost 6 bases, the J end lost 0 bases, and 15 bases lay between the germline ends.

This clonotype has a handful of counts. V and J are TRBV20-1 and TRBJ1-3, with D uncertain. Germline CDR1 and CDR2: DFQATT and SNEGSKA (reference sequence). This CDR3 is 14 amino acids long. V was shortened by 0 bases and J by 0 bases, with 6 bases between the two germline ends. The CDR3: CSARDRNSGNTIYF. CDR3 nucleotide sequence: TGCAGTGCTAGAGATAGGAACTCTGGAAACACCATATATTTT.

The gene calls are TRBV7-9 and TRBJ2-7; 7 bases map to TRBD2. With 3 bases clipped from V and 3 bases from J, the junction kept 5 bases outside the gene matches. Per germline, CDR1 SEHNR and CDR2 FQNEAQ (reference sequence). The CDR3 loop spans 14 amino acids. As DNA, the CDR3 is TGTGCCAGCAGCTTCACTAGCGAGGGCTACGAGCAGTACTTC. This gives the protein CASSFTSEGYEQYF.

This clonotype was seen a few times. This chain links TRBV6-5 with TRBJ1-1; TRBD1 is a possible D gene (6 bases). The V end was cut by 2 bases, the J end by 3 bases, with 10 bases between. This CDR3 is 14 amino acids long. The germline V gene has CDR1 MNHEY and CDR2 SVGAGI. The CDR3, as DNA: TGTGCCAGCAGTTACAGGGGGGAGGACACTGAAGCTTTCTTT. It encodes CASSYRGEDTEAFF.

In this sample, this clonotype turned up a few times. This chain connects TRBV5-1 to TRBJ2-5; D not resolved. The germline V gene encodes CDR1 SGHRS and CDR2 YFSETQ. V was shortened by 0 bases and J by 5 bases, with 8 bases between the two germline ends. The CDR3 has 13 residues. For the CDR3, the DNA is TGCGCCAGCAGCTTGGTGGTGGGGGAGACCCAGTACTTC. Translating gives CASSLVVGETQYF.

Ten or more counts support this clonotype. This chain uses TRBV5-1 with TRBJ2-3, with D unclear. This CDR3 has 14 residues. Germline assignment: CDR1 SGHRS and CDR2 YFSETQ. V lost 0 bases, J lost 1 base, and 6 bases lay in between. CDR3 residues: CASSLGTRTDTQYF. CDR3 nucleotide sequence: TGCGCCAGCAGCTTGGGGACCCGCACAGATACGCAGTATTTT.

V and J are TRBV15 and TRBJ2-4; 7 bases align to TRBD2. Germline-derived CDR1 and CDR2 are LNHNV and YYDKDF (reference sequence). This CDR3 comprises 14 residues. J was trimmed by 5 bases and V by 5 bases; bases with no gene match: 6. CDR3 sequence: CATSFSGSENIQYF. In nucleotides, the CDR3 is TGTGCCACCAGCTTTAGCGGGTCCGAAAACATTCAGTACTTC.

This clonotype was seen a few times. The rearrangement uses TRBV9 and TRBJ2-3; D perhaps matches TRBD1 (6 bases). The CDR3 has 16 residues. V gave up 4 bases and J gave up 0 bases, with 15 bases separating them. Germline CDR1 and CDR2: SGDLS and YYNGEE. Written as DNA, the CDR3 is TGTGCCAGCAGCTTTAGACAGGCCTCTAGCACAGATACGCAGTATTTT. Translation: CASSFRQASSTDTQYF.

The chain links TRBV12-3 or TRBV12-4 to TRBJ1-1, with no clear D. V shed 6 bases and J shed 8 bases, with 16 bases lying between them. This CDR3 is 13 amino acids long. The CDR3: CASSRRTVVEAFF. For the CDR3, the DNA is TGTGCCAGCAGCCGACGGACGGTCGTCGAAGCTTTCTTT.

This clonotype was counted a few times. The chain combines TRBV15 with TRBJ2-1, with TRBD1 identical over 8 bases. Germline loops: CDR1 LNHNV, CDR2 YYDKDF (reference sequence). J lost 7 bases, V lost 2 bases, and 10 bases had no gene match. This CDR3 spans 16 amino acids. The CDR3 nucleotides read TGTGCCACCAGCAGACCCGGGACAGGATTTATTAATGAGCAGTTCTTC. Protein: CATSRPGTGFINEQFF. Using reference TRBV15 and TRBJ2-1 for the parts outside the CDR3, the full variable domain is DAMVIQNPRYQVTQFGKPVTLSCSQTLNHNVMYWYQQKSSQAPKLLFHYYDKDFNNEADTPDNFQSRRPNTSFCFLDIRSPGLGDTAMYLCATSRPGTGFINEQFFGPGTRLTVL.

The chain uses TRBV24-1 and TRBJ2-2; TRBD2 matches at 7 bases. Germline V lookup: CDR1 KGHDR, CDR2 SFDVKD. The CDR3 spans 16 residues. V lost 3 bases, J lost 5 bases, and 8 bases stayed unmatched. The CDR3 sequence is CATSDTLAGATGELFF. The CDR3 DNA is TGTGCCACCAGTGATACCCTTGCGGGAGCTACCGGGGAGCTGTTTTTT.

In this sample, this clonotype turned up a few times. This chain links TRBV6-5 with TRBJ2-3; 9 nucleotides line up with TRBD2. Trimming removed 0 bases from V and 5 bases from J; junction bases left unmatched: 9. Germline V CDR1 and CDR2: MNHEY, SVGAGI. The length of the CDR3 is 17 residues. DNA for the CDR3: TGTGCCAGCAGTTACTCTTGGCGGGGGGGTTTTGGAGATACGCAGTATTTT. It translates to CASSYSWRGGFGDTQYF.

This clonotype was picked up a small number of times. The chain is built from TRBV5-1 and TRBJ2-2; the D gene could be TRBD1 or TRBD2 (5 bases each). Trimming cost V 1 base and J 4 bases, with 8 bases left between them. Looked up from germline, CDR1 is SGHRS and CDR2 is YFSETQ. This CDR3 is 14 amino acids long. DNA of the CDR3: TGCGCCAGCAGCTTGCACGGGGCCACCGGGGAGCTGTTTTTT. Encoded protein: CASSLHGATGELFF.

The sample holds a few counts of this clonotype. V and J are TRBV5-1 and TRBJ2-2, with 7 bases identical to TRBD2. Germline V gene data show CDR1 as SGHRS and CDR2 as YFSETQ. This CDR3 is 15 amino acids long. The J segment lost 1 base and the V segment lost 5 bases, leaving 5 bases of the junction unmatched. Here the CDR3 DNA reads TGCGCCAGCAGGGTTCTAGCGGAGAACACCGGGGAGCTGTTTTTT. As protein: CASRVLAENTGELFF.

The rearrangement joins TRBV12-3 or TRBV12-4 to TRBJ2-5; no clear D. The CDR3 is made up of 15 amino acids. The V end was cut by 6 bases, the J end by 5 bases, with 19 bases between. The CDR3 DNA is TGTGCCAGCAGCCTAATTCTGACCCGAGAGGAGACCCAGTACTTC. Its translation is CASSLILTREETQYF.

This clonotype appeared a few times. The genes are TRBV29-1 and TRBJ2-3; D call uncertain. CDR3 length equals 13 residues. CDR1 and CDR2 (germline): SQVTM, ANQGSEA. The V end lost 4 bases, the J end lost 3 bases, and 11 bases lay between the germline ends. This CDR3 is CSVGRLMTDTQYF. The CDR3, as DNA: TGCAGCGTTGGGCGGCTCATGACAGATACGCAGTATTTT.

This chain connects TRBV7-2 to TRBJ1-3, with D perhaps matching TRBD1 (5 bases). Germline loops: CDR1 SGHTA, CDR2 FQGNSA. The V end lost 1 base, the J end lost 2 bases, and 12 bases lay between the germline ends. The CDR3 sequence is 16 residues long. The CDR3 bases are TGTGCCAGCAGCTTAGTCCCCAGGGCGACTGGAAACACCATATATTTT. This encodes CASSLVPRATGNTIYF.

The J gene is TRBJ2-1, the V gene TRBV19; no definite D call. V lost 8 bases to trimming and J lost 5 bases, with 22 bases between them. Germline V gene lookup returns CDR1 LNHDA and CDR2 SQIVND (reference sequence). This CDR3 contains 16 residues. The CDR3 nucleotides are TGTGCCAGTTGCCATGCTACCCCCTCCTACCACAATGAGCAGTTCTTC. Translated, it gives CASCHATPSYHNEQFF.